The 18 T cell receptor beta chains given below trace back to one sample, sequenced in a study of blood T cell repertoires in COVID-19. Some clones are missing from TCRdb's copy, which holds only in-frame ones; the method was immunoSEQ multiplex PCR. The sample yields 180,000 or so clones, roughly three quarters seen once. What was sequenced was peripheral blood. The receptor source for this set is a woman older than 75 with COVID-19, enrolled during active disease.

The chain has TRBV19 and TRBJ2-1; perhaps TRBD2 as D (5 bases). From germline, CDR1 is LNHDA and CDR2 SQIVND (reference sequence). V lost 5 bases, J lost 3 bases, and 14 bases lay in between. This CDR3 has 15 amino acids. The CDR3 DNA reads as TGTGCCAGTAGTTATGGCCTAGCCCTCTACAATGAGCAGTTCTTC. It codes for CASSYGLALYNEQFF.

The gene calls are TRBV4-1 and TRBJ2-3; TRBD1 matches 9 bases. The trim removed 0 bases at V and 4 bases at J, leaving 11 bases unmatched. The CDR3 totals 18 residues. Germline lookup yields CDR1 MGHRA and CDR2 YSYEKL. CDR3 loop: CASSQDSPGQGLSDTQYF. The CDR3 nucleotides read TGCGCCAGCAGCCAAGATTCGCCGGGACAGGGTCTTTCAGATACGCAGTATTTT.

V and J are TRBV7-9 and TRBJ1-2, with TRBD1 identical over 11 bases. Germline V CDR1 and CDR2: SEHNR, FQNEAQ (reference sequence). This CDR3 comprises 14 residues. V lost 0 bases to trimming and J lost 7 bases; unmatched junction nucleotides: 1. The CDR3 sequence is CASSLAGTGGGYTF. The CDR3, as DNA: TGTGCCAGCAGCTTAGCGGGGACAGGGGGTGGCTACACCTTC.

V gene TRBV4-3 combines with J gene TRBJ2-1, with TRBD2 matching 11 bases. Germline CDR1 reads LGHNA; CDR2 reads YSLEER. The CDR3 runs to 17 residues. V trimming: 0 bases; J trimming: 0 bases; junction bases outside the gene matches: 1. The CDR3 loop is CASSQDLAGGSYNEQFF. In DNA, the CDR3 is TGCGCCAGCAGCCAAGACCTAGCGGGAGGCTCCTACAATGAGCAGTTCTTC.

This clone is a singleton in its sample. V usage is TRBV15 and J usage is TRBJ2-7; 8 bases are shared with TRBD2. The germline gives CDR1 LNHNV, CDR2 YYDKDF (reference sequence). The V segment lost 6 bases and the J segment 6 bases; nucleotides outside the gene matches: 13. CDR3 length: 15 residues. CDR3 DNA: TGTGCCACCAGTGTTCAACCCGCGGGGGGTGGCGAGCAGTACTTC. Protein sequence: CATSVQPAGGGEQYF.

The V gene is TRBV6-5, the J gene TRBJ1-1; 8 nucleotides line up with TRBD1. Per germline, CDR1 MNHEY and CDR2 SVGAGI. The trim removed 2 bases at V and 1 base at J, leaving 6 bases unmatched. CDR3 length equals 16 residues. The CDR3 DNA follows: TGTGCCAGCAGTTACCCCCTGGACAGGGAGAACACTGAAGCTTTCTTT. Its translation: CASSYPLDRENTEAFF.

The CDR3 reads CATSRVRDRPYEQYF. In DNA, the CDR3 is TGTGCCACCAGCAGAGTCCGGGACAGGCCCTACGAGCAGTACTTC. V gene TRBV15 combines with J gene TRBJ2-7; 8 bases are shared with TRBD1. The CDR3 contains 15 residues. Germline V gives CDR1 LNHNV, CDR2 YYDKDF (reference sequence). The trim removed 1 base at V and 2 bases at J, leaving 4 bases unmatched.

The chain links TRBV7-2 to TRBJ2-1; 8 bases are a match to TRBD2. This CDR3 has 13 residues. Germline loops: CDR1 SGHTA, CDR2 FQGNSA. With 5 bases clipped from V and 10 bases from J, the junction kept 7 bases outside the gene matches. CDR3 in amino acids: CASSTQAGAEQFF. The CDR3 region has the DNA TGTGCCAGCAGCACGCAAGCGGGGGCCGAGCAGTTCTTC. Looking up the rest from reference TRBV7-2 and TRBJ2-1 gives the full variable domain: GAGVSQSPSNKVTEKGKDVELRCDPISGHTALYWYRQSLGQGLEFLIYFQGNSAPDKSGLPSDRFSAERTGGSVSTLTIQRTQQEDSAVYLCASSTQAGAEQFFGPGTRLTVL.

The chain couples TRBV4-2 to TRBJ2-7; 7 bases match TRBD1. Germline CDR1 reads LGHNA; CDR2 reads YNFKEQ. The CDR3 sequence is 14 residues long. J lost 3 bases, V lost 0 bases, and 2 bases had no gene match. In DNA, the CDR3 is TGTGCCAGCAGCCAAGATTGGGACAGCTACGAGCAGTACTTC. Translation gives CASSQDWDSYEQYF.

The chain joins TRBV14 to TRBJ2-2; D might be TRBD2 (6 bases). Germline CDR1 reads SGHDN; CDR2 reads FVKESK. Between the trimmed V and J ends, which lost 4 bases and 4 bases, there was a span of 13 bases. This CDR3 has 15 residues. The CDR3 coding sequence is TGTGCCAGCAGCCTAACTCCGGGGGTCACCGGGGAGCTGTTTTTT. Amino acids: CASSLTPGVTGELFF. The full variable domain, its missing parts supplied by reference TRBV14 and TRBJ2-2, is EAGVTQFPSHSVIEKGQTVTLRCDPISGHDNLYWYRRVMGKEIKFLLHFVKESKQDESGMPNNRFLAERTGGTYSTLKVQPAELEDSGVYFCASSLTPGVTGELFFGEGSRLTVL.

The sample holds a few counts of this clone. The chain employs TRBV7-9 and TRBJ2-3; TRBD2 agrees at 10 bases. Trimming cost V 5 bases and J 2 bases; bases outside gene matches: 4. This CDR3 is built from 15 residues. The V gene's germline CDR1 is SEHNR and CDR2 FQNEAQ (reference sequence). In DNA, the CDR3 is TGTGCCAGCAGCCCTAGCGGGGGCCTCACAGATACGCAGTATTTT. This encodes CASSPSGGLTDTQYF.

The chain uses TRBV6-1 and TRBJ1-4; 7 bases agree with TRBD1. The J segment lost 5 bases and the V segment lost 4 bases, leaving 10 bases of the junction unmatched. The CDR3 runs 16 residues. CDR1 and CDR2 (germline): MNHNS, SASEGT. The CDR3 region is CASSGSPGQQNEKLFF. The DNA for the CDR3 is TGTGCCAGCAGTGGGTCACCGGGACAGCAGAATGAAAAACTGTTTTTT.

The rearrangement links TRBV10-3 to TRBJ2-2; D is perhaps TRBD2 (5 bases). V shed 10 bases and J shed 5 bases, with 11 bases lying between them. The germline CDR1 and CDR2 sequences are ENHRY and SYGVKD. There are 12 residues in the CDR3. Written as DNA, the CDR3 is TGTGCCACTGGACTGTCTACCGGGGAGCTGTTTTTT. Its translation: CATGLSTGELFF.

The rearrangement uses TRBV12-3 or TRBV12-4 and TRBJ1-2; 8 nucleotides agree with TRBD1. The CDR3 totals 13 residues. After removal of 6 bases from V and 4 bases from J, the junction contained 4 bases not matched to a gene. The DNA for the CDR3 is TGTGCCAGCAGGTACAGGGGGACCTATGGCTACACCTTC. It codes for CASRYRGTYGYTF.

The gene calls are TRBV29-1 and TRBJ2-7, with D possibly being TRBD1 (5 bases). Deletions cut 4 bases from V and 3 bases from J, with 19 bases between. This CDR3 is built from 15 residues. Germline lookup yields CDR1 SQVTM and CDR2 ANQGSEA. CDR3 sequence (DNA): TGCAGCGTTGTGGGGCCAGGGCCTTGCCTCTACGAGCAGTACTTC. Translating it yields CSVVGPGPCLYEQYF.

This rearrangement joins TRBV21-1 to TRBJ1-6. TRBV21-1 corresponds to a pseudogene. CDR3 size: 17 residues. The CDR3, as DNA: TGTGCCAGCAGCAAATCGGCAGCGACCCACTATAATTCACCCCTCCACTTT. Translation: CASSKSAATHYNSPLHF.

In its sample, this clone was seen once. The chain uses TRBV5-4 and TRBJ1-1, with a tentative D call TRBD1 (6 bases). Trimming shortened V by 4 bases and J by 2 bases, and 9 bases separated the two germline ends. The CDR3 sequence is 13 residues long. Germline CDR1 reads SGHNT; CDR2 reads YYREEE (reference sequence). The chain's CDR3 is CASSPTGNTEAFF. CDR3 nucleotide sequence: TGTGCCAGCAGCCCGACAGGAAACACTGAAGCTTTCTTT.

The V gene is TRBV6-2 or TRBV6-3, the J gene TRBJ2-7; TRBD1 matches 8 bases. Trimming cost V 2 bases and J 4 bases; bases outside gene matches: 7. Germline V gene lookup returns CDR1 MNHEY and CDR2 SVGEGT. CDR3 length equals 15 residues. The chain's CDR3 is CASSYITGGVYEQYF. CDR3 DNA sequence: TGTGCCAGCAGTTACATTACAGGGGGAGTATACGAGCAGTACTTC.